The 4 T cell receptor beta chains given below trace back to one sample, sequenced in a study of Graves' ophthalmopathy and Graves' hyperthyroidism. Beta-chain TCR CDR3 regions were amplified from RNA transcripts. Investigators did first-round RT-PCR with HTBI primers, then second-round multiplex PCR. TCRdb redid the calling of the multiplex PCR reads with MiXCR, one entry per CDR3 protein. Of about 1.2 million distinct CDR3 sequences in the sample, 36% are singletons; the top ten hold around 10%. The material sequenced was peripheral blood or thyroid tissue (not recorded which). The origin of the receptors is an adult man with Graves' hyperthyroidism.

This clonotype was detected a few times. The rearrangement links TRBV30 to TRBJ2-7; D assignment may be TRBD1 or TRBD2 (5 bases each). V was cut by 0 bases and J by 2 bases, with 17 bases left in between. Germline V gene lookup returns CDR1 GTSNPN and CDR2 SVGIG (reference sequence). The length of the CDR3 is 16 residues. The CDR3 loop is CAWSVRGARSTYEQYF. CDR3 nucleotide sequence: TGTGCCTGGAGTGTAAGAGGGGCTCGATCAACCTACGAGCAGTACTTC.

The CDR3 bases are TGTGCCAGCAGTTTAGGTGGGACGGATAGCAATCAGCCCCAGCATTTT. Translated, it gives CASSLGGTDSNQPQHF. This sequence joins TRBV12-3 or TRBV12-4 and TRBJ1-5; possibly TRBD1 for D (5 bases). V was trimmed by 1 base and J by 0 bases, leaving 10 bases between them. The CDR3 is made up of 16 amino acids.

This chain links TRBV7-8 with TRBJ1-5; 7 bases match TRBD1. Trimming cost V 4 bases and J 0 bases; bases outside gene matches: 9. This CDR3 has 17 residues. Germline V gene data show CDR1 as SGHVS and CDR2 as FQNEAQ. DNA for the CDR3: TGTGCCAGCAGCTCCGGGACAGACACTTATAGCAATCAGCCCCAGCATTTT. The encoded protein is CASSSGTDTYSNQPQHF.

The rearrangement uses TRBV13 and TRBJ2-7; 7 nucleotides match TRBD1. The CDR3 covers 16 residues. With 5 bases clipped from V and 1 base from J, the junction kept 11 bases outside the gene matches. The V gene's germline CDR1 is PRHDT and CDR2 FYEKMQ (reference sequence). This CDR3 is CASSPGQPSASYEQYF. DNA of the CDR3: TGTGCCAGCAGCCCGGGACAGCCCAGCGCATCCTACGAGCAGTACTTC. The full variable domain, in which reference TRBV13 and TRBJ2-7 provide the parts outside the CDR3, is AAGVIQSPRHLIKEKRETATLKCYPIPRHDTVYWYQQGPGQDPQFLISFYEKMQSDKGSIPDRFSAQQFSDYHSELNMSSLELGDSALYFCASSPGQPSASYEQYFGPGTRLTVT.